A selection of T cell receptor beta chains follows, all from one sample in a study of CD4 and CD8 cells across lung adenocarcinoma regions. TCRdb ran MiXCR on the PCR reads and lists one entry per CDR3 protein. The table lists 3,000 to 4,500 distinct CDR3 sequences, approximately 56% of them singletons. Sequencing was done on a sample of CD4+ T cells from the margin of a lung tumor. These receptor sequences come from a female donor with lung adenocarcinoma. The CD4 and CD8 labels of this study may be unreliable. Both conserved end residues are part of each CDR3. The order of the fields is V gene, clone size, D gene, CDR3 length, J gene, CDR3 DNA, CDR3 protein. The D gene is left open where the match is weak. Clone size is shown for a subset of rows, as once, few, many or a class of expanded clone.

v_call: TRBV6-5; clone_size: .; d_call: TRBD1; cdr3_length: 13; j_call: TRBJ1-2; cdr3_nt: TGTGCCAGCAGTTCCGGGACAGGGGATGGCTACACCTTC; cdr3_aa: CASSSGTGDGYTF
v_call: TRBV6-1; clone_size: medium-sized; d_call: .; cdr3_length: 16; j_call: TRBJ2-2; cdr3_nt: TGTGCCAGCAGCATTCGGGACTCTATGGACACCGGGGAGCTGTTTTTT; cdr3_aa: CASSIRDSMDTGELFF
v_call: TRBV14; clone_size: .; d_call: .; cdr3_length: 15; j_call: TRBJ2-5; cdr3_nt: TGTGCCAGCAGCCACCTGACAGGATCCAAAGAGACCCAGTACTTC; cdr3_aa: CASSHLTGSKETQYF
v_call: TRBV27; clone_size: large; d_call: TRBD1; cdr3_length: 13; j_call: TRBJ1-2; cdr3_nt: TGTGCCAGCAGCTCTCGACAGGGGAGAGGAAACACCTTC; cdr3_aa: CASSSRQGRGNTF
v_call: TRBV6-1; clone_size: .; d_call: .; cdr3_length: 15; j_call: TRBJ2-2; cdr3_nt: TGTGCCAGCAGTGAAGGGTCAGGGGGGACCGGGGAGCTGTTTTTT; cdr3_aa: CASSEGSGGTGELFF
v_call: TRBV6-5; clone_size: .; d_call: .; cdr3_length: 13; j_call: TRBJ2-6; cdr3_nt: TGTGCCAGCAGTTATTATGGGGCCAACGTGCAGTCTTTC; cdr3_aa: CASSYYGANVQSF
v_call: TRBV6-1; clone_size: .; d_call: .; cdr3_length: 16; j_call: TRBJ2-3; cdr3_nt: TGTGCCAGCAGGGGATTGGGGGGCCTTGGCCCAGAGACGCAGTATTTT; cdr3_aa: CASRGLGGLGPETQYF
v_call: TRBV10-2; clone_size: .; d_call: .; cdr3_length: 13; j_call: TRBJ2-3; cdr3_nt: TGCGCCAGGGTACAGCTGGGGACAAACACGCAGTATTTC; cdr3_aa: CARVQLGTNTQYF
v_call: TRBV6-5; clone_size: medium-sized; d_call: TRBD1; cdr3_length: 17; j_call: TRBJ1-6; cdr3_nt: TGTGCCAGCAGTTACAAAAGACCGGGACAGGCGAATTCACCCCTCCACTTT; cdr3_aa: CASSYKRPGQANSPLHF
v_call: TRBV25-1; clone_size: once; d_call: .; cdr3_length: 14; j_call: TRBJ2-3; cdr3_nt: TGTGCGAGCAGTCACTGGGAGAGCACAGATAAGCAGTATTTT; cdr3_aa: CASSHWESTDKQYF
v_call: TRBV6-1; clone_size: .; d_call: .; cdr3_length: 16; j_call: TRBJ2-2; cdr3_nt: TGTGCCAGCAGTGAAGCGACAGCAGCAAACACCGGGGAGCTGTTTTTT; cdr3_aa: CASSEATAANTGELFF
v_call: TRBV6-1; clone_size: medium-sized; d_call: .; cdr3_length: 16; j_call: TRBJ2-3; cdr3_nt: TGTGCCAGCAGTCCCCATGTGGGGACTAGCACAGATACGCAGTATTTT; cdr3_aa: CASSPHVGTSTDTQYF
v_call: TRBV20-1; clone_size: few; d_call: TRBD2; cdr3_length: 16; j_call: TRBJ2-5; cdr3_nt: TGCAGTGCTAGGGTGCCGGGACTAGCGTTCCAAGAGACCCAGTACTTC; cdr3_aa: CSARVPGLAFQETQYF
v_call: TRBV6-5; clone_size: medium-sized; d_call: .; cdr3_length: 17; j_call: TRBJ2-7; cdr3_nt: TGTGCCAGCAGTTACCCCCTTAAGGAATGGTGGCCCTACGAGCAGTACTTC; cdr3_aa: CASSYPLKEWWPYEQYF
v_call: TRBV6-1; clone_size: .; d_call: TRBD1; cdr3_length: 16; j_call: TRBJ1-3; cdr3_nt: TGTGCCAGCAGGCGCCGACAGGGTACCTCTGGAAACACCATATATTTT; cdr3_aa: CASRRRQGTSGNTIYF
v_call: TRBV6-1; clone_size: large; d_call: TRBD2; cdr3_length: 16; j_call: TRBJ2-7; cdr3_nt: TGTGCCAGCAGTCTCCAGTTAGCGGGAGGTATACACGAGCAGTACTTC; cdr3_aa: CASSLQLAGGIHEQYF
v_call: TRBV6-1; clone_size: few; d_call: TRBD2; cdr3_length: 14; j_call: TRBJ2-3; cdr3_nt: TGTGCCAGCAGTGAGAGCGGGGGCCGGAATACGCAGTATTTT; cdr3_aa: CASSESGGRNTQYF
v_call: TRBV10-2; clone_size: .; d_call: .; cdr3_length: 13; j_call: TRBJ2-4; cdr3_nt: TGCGCGCGCAGGGGCATTGCTGGGGACATCCAGTACTTC; cdr3_aa: CARRGIAGDIQYF
v_call: TRBV6-5; clone_size: few; d_call: TRBD2; cdr3_length: 16; j_call: TRBJ2-7; cdr3_nt: TGTGCCAGCAGTTACTCGACTAGCGGGAGTCCCTACGAGCAGTACTTC; cdr3_aa: CASSYSTSGSPYEQYF
v_call: TRBV30; clone_size: .; d_call: .; cdr3_length: 14; j_call: TRBJ1-2; cdr3_nt: TGTGCCTGGGTCCGGGGGGCAACGTACGATACCCACACCTTC; cdr3_aa: CAWVRGATYDTHTF
v_call: TRBV27; clone_size: .; d_call: .; cdr3_length: 14; j_call: TRBJ2-7; cdr3_nt: TGTGCCAGCAGTTTAGGCAGGGGTTTCTACGAGCAGTACTTC; cdr3_aa: CASSLGRGFYEQYF
v_call: TRBV6-1; clone_size: .; d_call: TRBD2; cdr3_length: 16; j_call: TRBJ2-1; cdr3_nt: TGTGCCAGCAGCCGGAAAAGCGGGAGCTCCTACAATGAGCAGTTCTTC; cdr3_aa: CASSRKSGSSYNEQFF
v_call: TRBV6-1; clone_size: .; d_call: TRBD1; cdr3_length: 15; j_call: TRBJ2-1; cdr3_nt: TGTGCCAGCAGCCCGGGACAGGGAGTCTACAATGAGCAGTTCTTC; cdr3_aa: CASSPGQGVYNEQFF
v_call: TRBV27; clone_size: .; d_call: .; cdr3_length: 11; j_call: TRBJ2-1; cdr3_nt: TGTGCCAGCAGTGCGCGGGATGAGCAGTTCTTC; cdr3_aa: CASSARDEQFF
v_call: TRBV22-1; clone_size: .; d_call: .; cdr3_length: 10; j_call: TRBJ2-5; cdr3_nt: TGTCCTGGGATCGGAAGAGCACACGTCTTC; cdr3_aa: CPGIGRAHVF
v_call: TRBV3-1; clone_size: few; d_call: TRBD2; cdr3_length: 15; j_call: TRBJ2-3; cdr3_nt: TGTGCCAGCAGCCAGGGACTAGGGGCGATGAATACGCAGTATTTT; cdr3_aa: CASSQGLGAMNTQYF
v_call: TRBV10-1; clone_size: .; d_call: .; cdr3_length: 15; j_call: TRBJ2-5; cdr3_nt: TGCGCCAGCCCCGTTGATGGGAGGACCCAAAAGACCCAGTACTTC; cdr3_aa: CASPVDGRTQKTQYF
v_call: TRBV7-9; clone_size: .; d_call: TRBD2; cdr3_length: 16; j_call: TRBJ2-3; cdr3_nt: TGTGCCAGCAGCACCGGGACTAGCGTGTGGACAGATACGCAGTATTTT; cdr3_aa: CASSTGTSVWTDTQYF
v_call: TRBV6-5; clone_size: .; d_call: .; cdr3_length: 14; j_call: TRBJ2-5; cdr3_nt: TGTGCCAGCAGTTACGGCCTAGGACAAGAGACCCAGTACTTC; cdr3_aa: CASSYGLGQETQYF
v_call: TRBV7-2; clone_size: few; d_call: TRBD1; cdr3_length: 14; j_call: TRBJ2-7; cdr3_nt: TGTGCCAGCAGCAAAGCTCACAGGGGGTACGAGCAGTACTTC; cdr3_aa: CASSKAHRGYEQYF
v_call: TRBV6-1; clone_size: once; d_call: TRBD2; cdr3_length: 15; j_call: TRBJ2-5; cdr3_nt: TGTGCCAGCGGCTCTAGCGGAGGGGTCCAAGAGACCCAGTACTTC; cdr3_aa: CASGSSGGVQETQYF
v_call: TRBV6-1; clone_size: few; d_call: .; cdr3_length: 13; j_call: TRBJ1-1; cdr3_nt: TGTGCCAGCAGCGGGACTCCTAACACTGAAGCTTTCTTT; cdr3_aa: CASSGTPNTEAFF
v_call: TRBV6-1; clone_size: .; d_call: TRBD2; cdr3_length: 16; j_call: TRBJ2-3; cdr3_nt: TGTGCCAGCGAAGCACAAGCGGGAGGGGGCCCAGATACGCAGTATTTC; cdr3_aa: CASEAQAGGGPDTQYF
v_call: TRBV20-1; clone_size: few; d_call: TRBD2; cdr3_length: 21; j_call: TRBJ2-1; cdr3_nt: TGCAGTGCTAGAGCCTCAGGCGGGCAGGCAGCGGGAGCCAGAACGTACAATGAGCAGTTCTTC; cdr3_aa: CSARASGGQAAGARTYNEQFF
v_call: TRBV6-5; clone_size: .; d_call: .; cdr3_length: 14; j_call: TRBJ2-3; cdr3_nt: TGTGCCAGCAGTTACTCTAGGAGCGCCAATGAGCAGTATTTT; cdr3_aa: CASSYSRSANEQYF
v_call: TRBV23-1; clone_size: once; d_call: .; cdr3_length: 16; j_call: TRBJ2-5; cdr3_nt: TGCGCCAGCAGTCAATCGCCGAGGCCGGTCCGAGAGACCCAGTACTTC; cdr3_aa: CASSQSPRPVRETQYF
v_call: TRBV6-1; clone_size: .; d_call: TRBD2; cdr3_length: 16; j_call: TRBJ2-1; cdr3_nt: TGTGCCAGCAGTGAAACGTGGACTAGCGGGACCAATGAGCAGTTCTTC; cdr3_aa: CASSETWTSGTNEQFF
v_call: TRBV24-1; clone_size: medium-sized; d_call: .; cdr3_length: 16; j_call: TRBJ2-1; cdr3_nt: TGTGCCACCAGTGATTCTTCTAGCGCAGTCTACAATGAGCAGTTCTTC; cdr3_aa: CATSDSSSAVYNEQFF
v_call: TRBV6-1; clone_size: .; d_call: .; cdr3_length: 11; j_call: TRBJ1-6; cdr3_nt: TGTGCCAGCAGCGGGGGTCAGCCCCTCCATTTT; cdr3_aa: CASSGGQPLHF
v_call: TRBV6-1; clone_size: medium-sized; d_call: .; cdr3_length: 13; j_call: TRBJ1-2; cdr3_nt: TGTGCCAGCAGCGAGACAGGCAGCTATGGCTACACCTTC; cdr3_aa: CASSETGSYGYTF
v_call: TRBV6-1; clone_size: .; d_call: TRBD2; cdr3_length: 15; j_call: TRBJ2-1; cdr3_nt: TGTGCCAGCAGTGAAGCGCTAGCGGGAGAAAATGAGCAGTTCTTC; cdr3_aa: CASSEALAGENEQFF
v_call: TRBV6-1; clone_size: .; d_call: TRBD2; cdr3_length: 15; j_call: TRBJ2-7; cdr3_nt: TGTGCCAGCAGATTCCGCAAGCTAGCGGGCTACGAGCAGTACTTC; cdr3_aa: CASRFRKLAGYEQYF
v_call: TRBV6-1; clone_size: .; d_call: .; cdr3_length: 14; j_call: TRBJ2-1; cdr3_nt: TGTGCCAGCAGTGATTTGGAGCCTTACAATGAGCAGTTCTTC; cdr3_aa: CASSDLEPYNEQFF